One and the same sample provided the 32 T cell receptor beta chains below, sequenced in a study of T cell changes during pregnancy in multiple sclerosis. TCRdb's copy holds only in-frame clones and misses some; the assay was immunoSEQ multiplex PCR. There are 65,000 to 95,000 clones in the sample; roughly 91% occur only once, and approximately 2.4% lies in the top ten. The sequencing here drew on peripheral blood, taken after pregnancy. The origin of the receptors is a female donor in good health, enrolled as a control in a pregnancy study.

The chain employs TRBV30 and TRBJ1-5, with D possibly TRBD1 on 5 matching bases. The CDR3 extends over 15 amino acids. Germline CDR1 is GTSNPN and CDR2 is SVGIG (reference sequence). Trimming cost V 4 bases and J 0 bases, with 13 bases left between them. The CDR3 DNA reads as TGTGCCTGGAAGAGGGACTTCTATAGCAATCAGCCCCAGCATTTT. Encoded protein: CAWKRDFYSNQPQHF.

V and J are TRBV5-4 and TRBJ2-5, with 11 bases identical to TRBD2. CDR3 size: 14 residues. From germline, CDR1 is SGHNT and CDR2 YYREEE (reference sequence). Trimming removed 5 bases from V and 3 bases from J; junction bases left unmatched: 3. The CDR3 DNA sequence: TGTGCCAGCAGTCTACTAGCGGGGGAAGAGACCCAGTACTTC. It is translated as CASSLLAGEETQYF.

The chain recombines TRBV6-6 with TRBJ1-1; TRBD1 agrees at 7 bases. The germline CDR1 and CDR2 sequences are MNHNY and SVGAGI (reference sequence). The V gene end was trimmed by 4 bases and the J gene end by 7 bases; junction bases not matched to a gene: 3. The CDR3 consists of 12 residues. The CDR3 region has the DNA TGTGCCAGCAGTTTAGGACAGGTTGAAGCTTTCTTT. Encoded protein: CASSLGQVEAFF.

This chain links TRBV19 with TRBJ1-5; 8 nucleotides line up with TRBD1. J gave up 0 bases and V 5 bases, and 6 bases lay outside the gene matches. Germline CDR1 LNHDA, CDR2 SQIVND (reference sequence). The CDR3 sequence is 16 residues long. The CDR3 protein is CASSWGTGNSNQPQHF. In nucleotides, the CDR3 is TGTGCCAGTAGTTGGGGGACAGGCAATAGCAATCAGCCCCAGCATTTT.

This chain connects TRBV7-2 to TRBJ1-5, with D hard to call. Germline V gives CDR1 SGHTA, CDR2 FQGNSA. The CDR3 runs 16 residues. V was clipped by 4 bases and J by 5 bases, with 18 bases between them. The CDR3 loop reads CASSSFIYRPDQPQHF. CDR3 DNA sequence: TGTGCCAGCAGCTCCTTTATATACAGACCGGATCAGCCCCAGCATTTT.

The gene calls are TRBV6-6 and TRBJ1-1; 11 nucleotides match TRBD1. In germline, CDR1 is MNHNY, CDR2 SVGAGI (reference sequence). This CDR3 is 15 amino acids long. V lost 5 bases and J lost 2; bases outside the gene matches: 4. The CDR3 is CASSPRTGGNTEAFF. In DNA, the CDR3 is TGTGCCAGCAGTCCAAGGACAGGGGGCAACACTGAAGCTTTCTTT.

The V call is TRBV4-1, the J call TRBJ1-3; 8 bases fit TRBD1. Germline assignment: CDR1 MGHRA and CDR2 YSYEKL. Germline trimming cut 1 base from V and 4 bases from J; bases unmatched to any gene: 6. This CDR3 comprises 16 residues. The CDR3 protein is CASSQADRARGNTIYF. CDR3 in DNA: TGCGCCAGCAGCCAAGCGGACAGGGCGCGGGGAAACACCATATATTTT.

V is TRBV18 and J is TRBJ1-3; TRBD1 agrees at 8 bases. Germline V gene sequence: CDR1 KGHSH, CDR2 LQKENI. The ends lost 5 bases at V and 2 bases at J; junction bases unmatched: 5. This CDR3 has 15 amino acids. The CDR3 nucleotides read TGTGCCAGCTCAACCGGGACAGGCACTGGAAACACCATATATTTT. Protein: CASSTGTGTGNTIYF.

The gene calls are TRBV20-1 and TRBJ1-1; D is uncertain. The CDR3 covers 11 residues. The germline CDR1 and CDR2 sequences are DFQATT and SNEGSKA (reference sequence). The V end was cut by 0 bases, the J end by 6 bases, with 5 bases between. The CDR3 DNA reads TGCAGTGCTAGAGATAATGCTGAAGCTTTCTTT. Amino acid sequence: CSARDNAEAFF.

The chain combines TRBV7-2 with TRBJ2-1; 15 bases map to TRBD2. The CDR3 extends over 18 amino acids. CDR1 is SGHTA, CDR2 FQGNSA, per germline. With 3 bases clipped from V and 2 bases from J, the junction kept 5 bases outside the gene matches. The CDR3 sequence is CASSFGTSGGTTYNEQFF. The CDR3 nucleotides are TGTGCCAGCAGCTTTGGGACTAGCGGGGGGACTACCTACAATGAGCAGTTCTTC.

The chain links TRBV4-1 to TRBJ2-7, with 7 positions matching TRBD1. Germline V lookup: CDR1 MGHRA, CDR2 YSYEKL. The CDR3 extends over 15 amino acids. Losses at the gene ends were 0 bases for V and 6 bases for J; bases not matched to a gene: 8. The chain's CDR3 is CASSQEPGQSSEQYF. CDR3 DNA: TGCGCCAGCAGCCAAGAACCGGGACAGAGTTCCGAGCAGTACTTC.

CDR3 sequence: CASSEWEGRFEQYF. CDR3 nucleotides: TGTGCCAGCAGTGAATGGGAGGGCCGTTTCGAGCAGTACTTC. The rearrangement links TRBV2 to TRBJ2-7, with 7 bases aligning to TRBD2. This CDR3 spans 14 amino acids. J was trimmed by 6 bases and V by 2 bases; bases with no gene match: 7. Germline loops: CDR1 SNHLY, CDR2 FYNNEI.

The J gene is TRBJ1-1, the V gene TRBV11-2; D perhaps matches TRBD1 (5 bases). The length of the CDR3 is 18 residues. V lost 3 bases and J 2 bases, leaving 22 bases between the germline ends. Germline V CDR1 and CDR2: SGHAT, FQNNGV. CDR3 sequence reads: CASSFSGFPPTKNTEAFF. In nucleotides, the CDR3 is TGTGCCAGCAGCTTTTCAGGGTTCCCCCCCACAAAAAACACTGAAGCTTTCTTT. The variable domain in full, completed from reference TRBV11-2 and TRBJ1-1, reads EAGVAQSPRYKIIEKRQSVAFWCNPISGHATLYWYQQILGQGPKLLIQFQNNGVVDDSQLPKDRFSAERLKGVDSTLKIQPAKLEDSAVYLCASSFSGFPPTKNTEAFFGQGTRLTVV.

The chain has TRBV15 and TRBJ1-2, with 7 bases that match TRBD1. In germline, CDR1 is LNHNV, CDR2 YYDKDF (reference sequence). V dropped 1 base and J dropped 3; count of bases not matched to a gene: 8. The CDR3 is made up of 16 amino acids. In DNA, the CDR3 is TGTGCCACCAGCAGAGGGGGACAGTCAGGCGACTATGGCTACACCTTC. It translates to CATSRGGQSGDYGYTF.

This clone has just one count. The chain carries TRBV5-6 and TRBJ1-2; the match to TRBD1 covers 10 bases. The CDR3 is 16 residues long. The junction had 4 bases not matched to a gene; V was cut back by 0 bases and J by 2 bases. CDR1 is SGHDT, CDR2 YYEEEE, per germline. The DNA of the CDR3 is TGTGCCAGCAGCTTGGGCGGGACAGGGGCGAACTATGGCTACACCTTC. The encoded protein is CASSLGGTGANYGYTF.

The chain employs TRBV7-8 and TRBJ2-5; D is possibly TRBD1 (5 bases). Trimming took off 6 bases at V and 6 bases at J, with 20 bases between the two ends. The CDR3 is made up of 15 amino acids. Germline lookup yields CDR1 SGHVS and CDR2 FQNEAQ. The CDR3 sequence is CASSPRVGVWKTQYF. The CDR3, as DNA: TGTGCCAGCAGTCCTAGAGTAGGGGTGTGGAAGACCCAGTACTTC.

The CDR3 DNA is TGTGCCAGCAGCCACTCCTTGACAGGGCGGATCGAGCAGTACTTC. This sequence encodes CASSHSLTGRIEQYF. This chain connects TRBV28 to TRBJ2-7, with TRBD1 identical over 7 bases. In germline, CDR1 is MDHEN, CDR2 SYDVKM. This CDR3 comprises 15 residues. The J segment lost 6 bases and the V segment lost 6 bases, leaving 14 bases of the junction unmatched.

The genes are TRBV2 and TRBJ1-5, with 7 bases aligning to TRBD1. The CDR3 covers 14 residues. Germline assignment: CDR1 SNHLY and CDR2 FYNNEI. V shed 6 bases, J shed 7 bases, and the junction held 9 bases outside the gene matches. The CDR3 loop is CASSPTGMRQPQHF. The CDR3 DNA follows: TGTGCCAGCAGCCCGACAGGGATGAGGCAGCCCCAGCATTTT.

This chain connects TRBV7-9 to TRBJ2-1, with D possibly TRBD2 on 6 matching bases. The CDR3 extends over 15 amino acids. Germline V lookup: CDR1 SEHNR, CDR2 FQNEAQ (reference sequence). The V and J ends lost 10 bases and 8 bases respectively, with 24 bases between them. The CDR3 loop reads CATRPGLGGRDEQFF. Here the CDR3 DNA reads TGTGCCACCAGGCCGGGACTCGGAGGTAGGGATGAGCAGTTCTTC.

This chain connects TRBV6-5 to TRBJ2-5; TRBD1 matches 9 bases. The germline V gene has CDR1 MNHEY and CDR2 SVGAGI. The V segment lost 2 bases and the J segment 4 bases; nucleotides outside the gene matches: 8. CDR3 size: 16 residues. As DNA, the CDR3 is TGTGCCAGCAGTTACCCCGGGACAGGGACCGGAGAGACCCAGTACTTC. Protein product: CASSYPGTGTGETQYF.

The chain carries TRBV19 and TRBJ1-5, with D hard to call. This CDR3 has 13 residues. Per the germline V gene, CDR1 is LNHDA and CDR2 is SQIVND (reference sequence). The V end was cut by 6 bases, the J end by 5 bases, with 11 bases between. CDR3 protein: CASRLEVHQPQHF. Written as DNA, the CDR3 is TGTGCCAGTAGACTGGAGGTCCATCAGCCCCAGCATTTT.

CDR3 amino acids: CAWSPGPYGYTF. In DNA, the CDR3 is TGTGCCTGGAGTCCAGGCCCCTATGGCTACACCTTC. This chain links TRBV30 with TRBJ1-2; no firm D call. CDR1 and CDR2 (germline): GTSNPN, SVGIG (reference sequence). This CDR3 contains 12 residues. V lost 2 bases, J lost 4 bases, and 8 bases lay in between.

The CDR3 is CASRPAGAPAYF. The CDR3 nucleotides are TGTGCCAGCAGGCCAGCTGGGGCCCCGGCGTATTTT. The rearrangement links TRBV28 to TRBJ2-3; D possibly corresponds to TRBD1 (5 bases). Germline assignment: CDR1 MDHEN and CDR2 SYDVKM. V was clipped by 6 bases and J by 14 bases, with 18 bases between them. The CDR3 runs to 12 residues. The complete variable domain, with remaining parts taken from reference TRBV28 and TRBJ2-3, reads DVKVTQSSRYLVKRTGEKVFLECVQDMDHENMFWYRQDPGLGLRLIYFSYDVKMKEKGDIPEGYSVSREKKERFSLILESASTNQTSMYLCASRPAGAPAYFGPGTRLTVL.

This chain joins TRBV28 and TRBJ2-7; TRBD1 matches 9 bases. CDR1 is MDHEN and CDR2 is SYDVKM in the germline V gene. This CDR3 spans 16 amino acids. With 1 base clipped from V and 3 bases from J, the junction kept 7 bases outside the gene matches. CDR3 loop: CASSLLGRTGDYEQYF. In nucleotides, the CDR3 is TGTGCCAGCAGTTTATTAGGCAGGACAGGGGACTACGAGCAGTACTTC.

The CDR3 is CASSAGWLDRQDQPQHF. The CDR3 DNA sequence: TGCGCCAGCAGCGCAGGGTGGCTGGACAGACAAGATCAGCCCCAGCATTTT. The chain combines TRBV4-1 with TRBJ1-5; D is possibly TRBD1 (6 bases). Trimming left V 5 bases short and J 5 bases short, with 22 bases between. Germline V lookup: CDR1 MGHRA, CDR2 YSYEKL. This CDR3 is built from 17 residues.

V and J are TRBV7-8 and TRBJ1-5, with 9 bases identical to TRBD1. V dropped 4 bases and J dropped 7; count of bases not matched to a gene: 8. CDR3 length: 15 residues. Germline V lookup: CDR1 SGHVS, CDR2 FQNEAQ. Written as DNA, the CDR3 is TGTGCCAGCAGCTCTTCACAGGGGGCTGGGCAGCCCCAGCATTTT. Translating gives CASSSSQGAGQPQHF.

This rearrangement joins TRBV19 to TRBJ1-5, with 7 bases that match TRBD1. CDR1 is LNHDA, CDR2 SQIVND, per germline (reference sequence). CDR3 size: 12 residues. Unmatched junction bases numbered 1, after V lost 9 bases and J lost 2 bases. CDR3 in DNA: TGTGCCAGAGGACAGGGCAATCAGCCCCAGCATTTT. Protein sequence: CARGQGNQPQHF.

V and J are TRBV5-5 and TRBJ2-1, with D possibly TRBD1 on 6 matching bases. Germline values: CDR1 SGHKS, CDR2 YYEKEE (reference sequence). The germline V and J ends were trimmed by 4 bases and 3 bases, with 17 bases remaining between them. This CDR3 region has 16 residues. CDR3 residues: CASSPVTPQGYNEQFF. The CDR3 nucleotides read TGTGCCAGCAGCCCCGTTACCCCACAGGGCTACAATGAGCAGTTCTTC.

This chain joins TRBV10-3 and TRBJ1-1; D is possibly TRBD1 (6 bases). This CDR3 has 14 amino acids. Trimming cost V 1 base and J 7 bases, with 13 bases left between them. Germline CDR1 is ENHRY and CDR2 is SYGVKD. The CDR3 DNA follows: TGTGCCATCAGTGAGTTGGACAGACGTAATGAAGCTTTCTTT. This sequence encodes CAISELDRRNEAFF.

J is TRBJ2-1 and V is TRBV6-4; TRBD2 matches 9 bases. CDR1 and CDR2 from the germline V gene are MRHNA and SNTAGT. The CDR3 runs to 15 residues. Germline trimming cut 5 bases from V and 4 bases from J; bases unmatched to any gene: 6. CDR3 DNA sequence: TGTGCCAGCAGTATTGGACTAGCGTCTTACAATGAGCAGTTCTTC. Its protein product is CASSIGLASYNEQFF.

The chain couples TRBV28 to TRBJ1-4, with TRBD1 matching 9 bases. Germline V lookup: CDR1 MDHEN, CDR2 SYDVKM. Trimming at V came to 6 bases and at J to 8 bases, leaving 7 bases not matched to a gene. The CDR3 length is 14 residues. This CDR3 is CASSPGQGTEKLFF. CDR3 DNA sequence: TGTGCCAGCAGCCCGGGACAGGGAACCGAAAAACTGTTTTTT.

CDR3 region: CASSYSFTGEYEQYF. CDR3 DNA sequence: TGTGCCAGCAGTTACTCGTTTACAGGGGAGTACGAGCAGTACTTC. V usage is TRBV6-5 and J usage is TRBJ2-7; TRBD1 aligns across 7 bases. With 0 bases clipped from V and 4 bases from J, the junction kept 6 bases outside the gene matches. Looked up from germline, CDR1 is MNHEY and CDR2 is SVGAGI. This CDR3 is built from 15 residues.